A selection of T cell receptor beta chains follows, all from one sample in a study of beta chain features in type 1 diabetes. The data were produced by immunoSEQ multiplex PCR, yet TCRdb's version contains in-frame clones alone and is incomplete. The table includes 250,000 to 300,000 clones, about 8.5% detected once. The specimen sequenced was central memory CD4+ T cells from blood. The receptors originated from a woman aged 18-29 years in good health. CDR3s include the opening cysteine and the closing phenylalanine or tryptophan. D genes are given only for firm matches. Size is omitted from some rows. Given values are once, few, many or a class for expanded clones.

cdr3_nt cdr3_aa j_call v_call d_call clone_size
TGTGCCAGCAGCCAAAGGGGATATGGCTACACCTTC CASSQRGYGYTF TRBJ1-2 TRBV7-9 NA many
TGTGCCAGCAGCTTAGAAGGGACACCTAACACTGAAGCTTTCTTT CASSLEGTPNTEAFF TRBJ1-1 TRBV7-2 NA NA
TGTGCCAGCAGCTTGGCGGATTCCTACGAGCAGTACTTC CASSLADSYEQYF TRBJ2-7 TRBV7-2 NA few
TGTGCCAGCATGGGGAACACCGGGGAGCTGTTTTTT CASMGNTGELFF TRBJ2-2 TRBV6-5 NA NA
TGTGCCTGGAGGGGTTACGGGCAGGGGAATCAGCCCCAGCATTTT CAWRGYGQGNQPQHF TRBJ1-5 TRBV30 NA NA
TGTCCACCTCCGACCCCAATCAACGCCTCACCCCTCCACTTT CPPPTPINASPLHF TRBJ1-6 TRBV7-9 NA NA
TGTGCCACCAGCAGGGACAAAGGGGGCTACTATGGCTACACCTTC CATSRDKGGYYGYTF TRBJ1-2 TRBV15 TRBD1 few
TGTGCCAGCAGCCAGACTAGCGGTAGCTCCTACGAGCAGTACTTC CASSQTSGSSYEQYF TRBJ2-7 TRBV4-2 TRBD2 NA
TGTGCCAGCAGCTTAGGCAGGTCGAACACTGAAGCTTTCTTT CASSLGRSNTEAFF TRBJ1-1 TRBV13 NA NA
TGTGCCAGCAGCTTAGCTTTAATAGCTAACTATGGCTACACCTTC CASSLALIANYGYTF TRBJ1-2 TRBV7-9 NA few
TGTGCCAGCAACCTTGCGGGGAACACTGAAGCTTTCTTT CASNLAGNTEAFF TRBJ1-1 TRBV2 NA few
TGCAGCGTTGAAGATTCAGCCTCAAAGCAGTTCTTC CSVEDSASKQFF TRBJ2-1 TRBV29-1 NA many
TGTGCCAGCAGCTTAGGGTTGTACAATGAGCAGTTCTTC CASSLGLYNEQFF TRBJ2-1 TRBV7-2 NA few
TGTGCCAGCAGCTTTGGTCCAAACACCGGGGAGCTGTTTTTT CASSFGPNTGELFF TRBJ2-2 TRBV9 NA few
TGTGCCAGCAGCGCGGGGGGGACGAATTCACCCCTCCACTTT CASSAGGTNSPLHF TRBJ1-6 TRBV28 NA NA
TGTGCCAGCAGTTACGCGGGGAGGCCCGGGGAGCTGTTTTTT CASSYAGRPGELFF TRBJ2-2 TRBV6-5 NA few
TGTGCCAGCAGCTTTGGGGGCCCGTCCTACGAGCAGTACTTC CASSFGGPSYEQYF TRBJ2-7 TRBV5-6 NA NA
TGTGCCAGCAGCCATCCCATGCACGTATCCTACACCTTC CASSHPMHVSYTF TRBJ1-2 TRBV14 NA few
TGTGCCTGGAGGCGGAGGGTCGCCTACGAGCAGTACTTC CAWRRRVAYEQYF TRBJ2-7 TRBV30 NA few
TGTGCCAGCAGCTTGTGGGGCCGCTATGGGCCCCAGCATTTT CASSLWGRYGPQHF TRBJ1-5 TRBV5-6 NA NA
TGTGCCAGTAGTATTTTGGAGTCTAATGAAAAACTGTTTTTT CASSILESNEKLFF TRBJ1-4 TRBV19 NA NA
TGTGCCAGCAGTATTAGGACTAGCGCCTACAATGAGCAGTTCTTC CASSIRTSAYNEQFF TRBJ2-1 TRBV11-2 TRBD2 NA
TGTGCCAGCAGTCCTGGAGGAGGGGTATTTGACTATGGCTACACCTTC CASSPGGGVFDYGYTF TRBJ1-2 TRBV6-6 NA few
TGTGCCAGCAGCAGGGGACGGGAAGAGACCCAGTACTTC CASSRGREETQYF TRBJ2-5 TRBV7-3 NA few
TGTGCCAGCAGCGGGACGGGCACAGATACGCAGTATTTT CASSGTGTDTQYF TRBJ2-3 TRBV4-2 NA few
TGCGCCAGCAGCCAAGCGGTGGGGGGCTCCTACGAGCAGTACTTC CASSQAVGGSYEQYF TRBJ2-7 TRBV4-3 NA NA
TGTGCCAGTTCCTTGGACAGGCGAAGCACAGATACGCAGTATTTT CASSLDRRSTDTQYF TRBJ2-3 TRBV19 TRBD1 NA
TGTGCCAGCAGTTACGTAGATACGCAGTATTTT CASSYVDTQYF TRBJ2-3 TRBV6-6 NA NA
TGTGCCAGCTCACAGGGACTAGCGGGAGCGTCAGTGAATGAGCAGTTCTTC CASSQGLAGASVNEQFF TRBJ2-1 TRBV18 TRBD2 few